A selection of T cell receptor beta chains follows, all from one sample in a study of regulatory T cells in long-lasting Graves disease. Each CDR3 protein is one row after TCRdb ran MiXCR on the multiplex PCR reads. The table has approximately 400,000 distinct CDR3 sequences, approximately 15% seen once. The data also belong to a second study, concerning T cells in Graves' hyperthyroidism and ophthalmopathy.

Source: peripheral blood mononuclear cells (PBMCs), taken at new diagnosis, from a patient treated with antithyroid drugs. The receptors stem from a woman in her 40s with Graves disease. CDR3s include the opening cysteine and the closing phenylalanine or tryptophan. Each record gives: CDR3 protein, CDR3 DNA, V gene, D gene, J gene, clone size. The D gene is left open where the match is weak. The size entry is marked missing in some rows and otherwise reads once, few, many or a size class.

CDR3: CASSLTGLANNEQFF; DNA: TGTGCCAGCAGCTTGACCGGACTAGCTAACAATGAGCAGTTCTTC; V: TRBV5-6; D: TRBD2; J: TRBJ2-1; size: few
CDR3: CASSPGTSRGYTF; DNA: TGTGCCAGCAGTCCCGGGACCTCTCGAGGCTACACCTTC; V: TRBV12-3/TRBV12-4; D: -; J: TRBJ1-2; size: -
CDR3: CASSPWGGKETQYF; DNA: TGTGCCAGCAGCCCATGGGGGGGAAAAGAGACCCAGTACTTC; V: TRBV11-3; D: TRBD2; J: TRBJ2-5; size: many
CDR3: CASGDYNEQFF; DNA: TGCGCCAGCGGCGACTACAATGAGCAGTTCTTC; V: TRBV10-1; D: -; J: TRBJ2-1; size: -
CDR3: CASSLWGGYNEQFF; DNA: TGTGCCAGCAGTTTATGGGGGGGCTACAATGAGCAGTTCTTC; V: TRBV27; D: TRBD2; J: TRBJ2-1; size: many
CDR3: CSAGGPIYEQYF; DNA: TGCAGTGCCGGAGGGCCAATCTACGAGCAGTACTTC; V: TRBV20-1; D: -; J: TRBJ2-7; size: many
CDR3: CASSLNRANTGELFF; DNA: TGTGCCAGCAGCTTAAATCGTGCGAACACCGGGGAGCTGTTTTTT; V: TRBV11-2; D: -; J: TRBJ2-2; size: many
CDR3: CSASDWGAEEQYF; DNA: TGCAGCGCCAGCGACTGGGGGGCTGAGGAGCAGTACTTC; V: TRBV29-1; D: -; J: TRBJ2-7; size: -
CDR3: CASSLFAVRGDEQFF; DNA: TGTGCCAGCAGCTTATTCGCTGTCAGGGGAGATGAGCAGTTCTTC; V: TRBV7-6; D: -; J: TRBJ2-1; size: many
CDR3: CSAPLAGVRYEQYF; DNA: TGCAGTGCTCCACTAGCGGGAGTAAGATACGAGCAGTACTTC; V: TRBV20-1; D: TRBD2; J: TRBJ2-7; size: many
CDR3: CASSFGTAAHYGYTF; DNA: TGTGCCAGCAGCTTTGGGACAGCTGCCCACTATGGCTACACCTTC; V: TRBV7-9; D: TRBD1; J: TRBJ1-2; size: few
CDR3: CASSSAGPVGFF; DNA: TGTGCCAGCAGCTCTGCGGGACCCGTGGGGTTCTTC; V: TRBV7-9; D: -; J: TRBJ2-1; size: few
CDR3: CASSPTSTGGYEQYF; DNA: TGCGCCAGCAGCCCGACCTCGACAGGGGGCTACGAGCAGTACTTC; V: TRBV5-1; D: TRBD1; J: TRBJ2-7; size: many
CDR3: CASIHGAGGNEQFF; DNA: TGTGCCAGCATCCACGGGGCGGGAGGTAATGAGCAGTTCTTC; V: TRBV6-1; D: TRBD2; J: TRBJ2-1; size: many
CDR3: CASSLEYYGDEQFF; DNA: TGCGCCAGCAGCTTGGAGTACTATGGAGATGAGCAGTTCTTC; V: TRBV5-1; D: -; J: TRBJ2-1; size: many
CDR3: CASSPGTSGLETQYF; DNA: TGTGCCAGCAGTCCCGGGACTAGCGGGTTAGAGACCCAGTACTTC; V: TRBV28; D: TRBD2; J: TRBJ2-5; size: -
CDR3: CSAPLSQGGSPLHF; DNA: TGCAGTGCGCCCTTATCCCAGGGAGGTTCACCCCTCCACTTT; V: TRBV20-1; D: -; J: TRBJ1-6; size: many
CDR3: CASSLGRGGNTIYF; DNA: TGTGCCAGCAGCTTAGGGAGGGGGGGAAACACCATATATTTT; V: TRBV7-2; D: -; J: TRBJ1-3; size: -
CDR3: CASSYRGQPQHF; DNA: TGTGCCAGCAGCTACAGGGGCCAGCCCCAGCATTTT; V: TRBV7-9; D: TRBD1; J: TRBJ1-5; size: many
CDR3: CSARDLGTGNEKLFF; DNA: TGCAGTGCTAGAGATTTAGGGACAGGGAACGAAAAACTGTTTTTT; V: TRBV20-1; D: TRBD1; J: TRBJ1-4; size: many